Each of the 9 T cell receptor beta chains below was sequenced from the same sample in a study of shared clonotypes between healthy human individuals. Sequencing was performed with immunoSEQ multiplex PCR; in TCRdb, only in-frame clones are kept and a portion is missing. Among approximately 740,000 clones listed, almost 95% were seen once. Terminally differentiated effector memory CD45RA+ cells were excluded by CCR7 positive selection of CD45RO-negative cells. Sequenced material: naive CD8+ T cells sorted from blood. The receptors originated from a man aged 25-45 years in good health.

This chain joins TRBV7-3 and TRBJ2-1, with D hard to call. This CDR3 is built from 14 residues. V lost 2 bases to trimming and J lost 0 bases, with 5 bases between them. CDR1 and CDR2 (germline): SGHTA, FQGTGA. The CDR3: CASSLESSYNEQFF. CDR3 in DNA: TGTGCCAGCAGCTTAGAGAGCTCCTACAATGAGCAGTTCTTC.

The chain recombines TRBV7-2 with TRBJ2-2, with D possibly matching TRBD2 (6 bases). Per the germline V gene, CDR1 is SGHTA and CDR2 is FQGNSA. This CDR3 is 14 amino acids long. Between the trimmed V and J ends, which lost 2 bases and 6 bases, there was a span of 10 bases. The CDR3 DNA is TGTGCCAGCAGCTTATGGGGGGTCGCCGGGGAGCTGTTTTTT. Amino acid sequence: CASSLWGVAGELFF.

This clone showed up just once. The rearrangement uses TRBV27 and TRBJ2-1; D uncertain. The germline V gene encodes CDR1 MNHEY and CDR2 SMNVEV (reference sequence). The CDR3 length is 14 residues. The chain's CDR3 is CYSRGGVSYNEQFF. The CDR3 region has the DNA TGTTACTCAAGAGGCGGCGTTTCCTACAATGAGCAGTTCTTC.

The count of this clone is one. This chain links TRBV7-6 with TRBJ2-1; 16 bases align to TRBD2. The CDR3 is 16 amino acids. CDR1 is SGHVS, CDR2 FNYEAQ, per germline. V shed 5 bases and J 7 bases; nucleotides not matched to a gene: 5. The CDR3: CASSPGLAGGFNEQFF. CDR3 nucleotide sequence: TGTGCCAGCAGCCCGGGACTAGCGGGAGGGTTTAATGAGCAGTTCTTC. Supplemented by reference TRBV7-6 and TRBJ2-1, the full variable domain reads GAGVSQSPRYKVTKRGQDVALRCDPISGHVSLYWYRQALGQGPEFLTYFNYEAQQDKSGLPNDRFSAERPEGSISTLTIQRTEQRDSAMYRCASSPGLAGGFNEQFFGPGTRLTVL.

Comments on this clone: One end of the junction does not line up with germline, which may come from a read error. The CDR3, as DNA: TGTGCCAGCAGCGGATTCGAGAGCTCCTACAATGGGCAGTTCTTC. This gives the protein CASSGFESSYNGQFF. The V gene is TRBV9, the J gene TRBJ2-1; D not resolved. Germline V gene data show CDR1 as SGDLS and CDR2 as YYNGEE. The length of the CDR3 is 15 residues.

V is TRBV18 and J is TRBJ2-1, with 9 bases aligning to TRBD1. Unmatched junction bases numbered 12, after V lost 6 bases and J lost 3 bases. Germline V gene data show CDR1 as KGHSH and CDR2 as LQKENI. The CDR3 is 17 amino acids. The DNA of the CDR3 is TGTGCCAGCTCCACGATCGACCCGGGACAGGGCTACAATGAGCAGTTCTTC. This gives the protein CASSTIDPGQGYNEQFF.

This clone has a single count. The gene calls are TRBV11-2 and TRBJ1-4; D remains ambiguous. The CDR3 totals 16 residues. The germline CDR1 and CDR2 sequences are SGHAT and FQNNGV. V was cut by 4 bases and J by 15 bases, with 27 bases left in between. The CDR3 here is CASSSSPGPPRPTVFF. Written as DNA, the CDR3 is TGTGCCAGCAGCTCAAGTCCCGGGCCTCCGAGACCCACGGTGTTTTTT.

The chain combines TRBV27 with TRBJ2-5; TRBD2 matches 12 bases. V was clipped by 4 bases and J by 5 bases; unmatched bases: 8. The CDR3 contains 16 residues. Germline V lookup: CDR1 MNHEY, CDR2 SMNVEV (reference sequence). DNA for the CDR3: TGTGCCAGCAGTTCCAGGACTAGCGGGGAGCTGGAGACCCAGTACTTC. Protein: CASSSRTSGELETQYF.

The genes are TRBV7-9 and TRBJ2-1; a weak D match, TRBD1 (5 bases). V was clipped by 4 bases and J by 6 bases, with 10 bases between them. Germline CDR1 is SEHNR and CDR2 is FQNEAQ (reference sequence). The CDR3 covers 13 residues. CDR3 DNA sequence: TGTGCCAGCAGCTCCGGACACGCCAATGAGCAGTTCTTC. As protein: CASSSGHANEQFF.